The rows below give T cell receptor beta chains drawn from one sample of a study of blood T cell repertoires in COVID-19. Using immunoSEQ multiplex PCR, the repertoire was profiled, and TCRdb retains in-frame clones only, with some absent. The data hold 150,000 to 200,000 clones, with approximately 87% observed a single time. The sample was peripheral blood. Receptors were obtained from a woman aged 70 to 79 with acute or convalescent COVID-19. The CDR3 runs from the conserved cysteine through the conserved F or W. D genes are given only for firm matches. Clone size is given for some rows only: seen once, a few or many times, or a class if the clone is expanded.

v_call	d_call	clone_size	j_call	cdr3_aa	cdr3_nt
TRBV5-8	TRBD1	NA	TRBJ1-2	CASSSAPDRGSGYTF	TGTGCCAGCAGCTCCGCCCCGGACAGGGGGAGCGGCTACACCTTC
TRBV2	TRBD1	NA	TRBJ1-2	CASKGGGDDLNYGYTF	TGTGCCAGCAAAGGAGGGGGCGACGACCTTAACTATGGCTACACCTTC
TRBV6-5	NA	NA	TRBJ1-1	CASSSLGGPPEAFF	TGTGCCAGCAGTTCCCTAGGGGGTCCCCCTGAAGCTTTCTTT
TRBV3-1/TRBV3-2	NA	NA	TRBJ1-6	CASSPRGSSYNSPLHF	TGTGCCAGCAGCCCCCGCGGGAGCTCCTATAATTCACCCCTCCACTTT
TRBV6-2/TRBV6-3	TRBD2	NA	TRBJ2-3	CASSLRLAGDTQYF	TGTGCCAGCAGTTTACGACTAGCGGGAGATACGCAGTATTTT
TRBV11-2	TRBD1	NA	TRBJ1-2	CASSRTGGLLYLDGYTF	TGTGCCAGCAGCCGAACAGGGGGTCTCTTATATTTAGATGGCTACACCTTC
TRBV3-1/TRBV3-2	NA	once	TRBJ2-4	CASSNRRGLAKNIQYF	TGTGCCAGCAGCAATCGACGGGGTCTAGCCAAAAACATTCAGTACTTC
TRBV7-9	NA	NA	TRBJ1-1	CASSLALRHHTEAFF	TGTGCCAGCAGCTTAGCCCTTCGACATCACACTGAAGCTTTCTTT
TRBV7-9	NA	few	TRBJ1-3	CASSLRGDSISGNTIYF	TGTGCCAGCAGCTTAAGGGGCGATTCGATCTCTGGAAACACCATATATTTT
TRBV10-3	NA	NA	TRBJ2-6	CAISPQGSPVSGANVLTF	TGTGCCATCAGTCCTCAGGGATCCCCCGTCTCTGGGGCCAACGTCCTGACTTTC
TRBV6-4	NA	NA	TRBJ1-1	CASRSNGRANTEAFF	TGTGCCAGCAGGAGTAATGGCAGGGCGAACACTGAAGCTTTCTTT
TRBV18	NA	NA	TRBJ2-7	CASSSDSRSYEQYF	TGTGCCAGCTCATCTGACAGTCGCTCCTACGAGCAGTACTTC
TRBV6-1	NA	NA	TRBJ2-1	CASSELGSRYNEQFF	TGTGCCAGCAGTGAACTAGGGAGCCGATACAATGAGCAGTTCTTC
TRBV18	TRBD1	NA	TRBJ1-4	CASSPGTGNEKLFF	TGTGCCAGCTCACCTGGGACAGGGAATGAAAAACTGTTTTTT
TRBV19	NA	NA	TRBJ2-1	CASRRKSNEQFF	TGTGCCAGTAGGCGTAAGAGCAATGAGCAGTTCTTC
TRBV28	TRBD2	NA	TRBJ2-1	CASSSSGRRGNEQFF	TGTGCCAGCAGCAGTAGCGGGAGAAGAGGCAATGAGCAGTTCTTC
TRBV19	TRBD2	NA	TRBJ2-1	CASSMFPSGSSYNEQFF	TGTGCCAGTAGTATGTTCCCTAGCGGCAGCTCCTACAATGAGCAGTTCTTC
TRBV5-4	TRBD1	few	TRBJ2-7	CASSLPTSGTGGYEQYF	TGTGCCAGCAGCTTGCCAACTTCCGGGACAGGGGGCTACGAGCAGTACTTC
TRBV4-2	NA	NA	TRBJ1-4	CASSQGPYGTTNEKLFF	TGTGCCAGCAGCCAAGGCCCCTACGGTACAACTAATGAAAAACTGTTTTTT
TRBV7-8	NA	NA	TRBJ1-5	CASSRTGTQPQHF	TGTGCCAGCAGCCGGACTGGAACTCAGCCCCAGCATTTT
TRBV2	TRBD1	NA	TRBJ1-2	CASSEEQGAYGYTF	TGTGCCAGCAGTGAAGAACAGGGGGCCTATGGCTACACCTTC
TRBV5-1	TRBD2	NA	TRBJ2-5	CASSVAGLAALETQYF	TGCGCCAGCAGCGTGGCGGGACTAGCGGCTTTGGAGACCCAGTACTTC
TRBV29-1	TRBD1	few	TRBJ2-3	CSVEATGAGDTQYF	TGCAGCGTTGAGGCGACAGGGGCGGGAGATACGCAGTATTTT
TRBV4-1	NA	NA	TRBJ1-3	CASSQVFQANSGNTIYF	TGCGCCAGCAGCCAAGTGTTTCAGGCGAACTCTGGAAACACCATATATTTT
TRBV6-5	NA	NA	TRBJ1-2	CASSSGTFYGYTF	TGTGCCAGCAGCTCCGGGACATTCTATGGCTACACCTTC
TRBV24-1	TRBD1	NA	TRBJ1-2	CATSLGTGNYGYTF	TGTGCCACCAGTCTAGGGACAGGGAACTATGGCTACACCTTC
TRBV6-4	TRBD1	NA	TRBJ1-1	CASKQQGARTEAFF	TGTGCCAGCAAACAACAGGGGGCGAGGACTGAAGCTTTCTTT
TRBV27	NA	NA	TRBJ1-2	CASRGTSYNYGYTF	TGTGCCAGCAGAGGGACATCATATAACTATGGCTACACCTTC
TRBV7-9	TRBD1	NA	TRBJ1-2	CASSPPSGGLSGYTF	TGTGCCAGCAGCCCCCCCTCAGGGGGCCTTTCAGGCTACACCTTC
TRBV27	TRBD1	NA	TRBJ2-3	CASSKGTGEGTQYF	TGTGCCAGCAGCAAAGGGACAGGGGAAGGTACGCAGTATTTT
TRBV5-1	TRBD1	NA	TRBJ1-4	CASSEQGYEKLFF	TGCGCCAGCAGCGAACAGGGGTATGAAAAACTGTTTTTT
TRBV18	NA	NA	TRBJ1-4	CASSPGLDEKLFF	TGTGCCAGCTCACCGGGGCTTGATGAAAAACTGTTTTTT
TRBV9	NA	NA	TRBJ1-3	CASSGGSGISGNTIYF	TGTGCCAGCAGCGGGGGCTCAGGGATCTCTGGAAACACCATATATTTT
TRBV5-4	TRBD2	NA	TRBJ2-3	CASTRGGLAGGRADTQYF	TGTGCCAGCACCCGAGGGGGACTAGCGGGAGGTCGGGCAGATACGCAGTATTTT
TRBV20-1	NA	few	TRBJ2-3	CSASFSADTQYF	TGCAGTGCTAGTTTCTCTGCAGATACGCAGTATTTT
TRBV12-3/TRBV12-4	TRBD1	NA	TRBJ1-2	CASRKGQVYGYTF	TGTGCCAGCAGGAAAGGACAGGTCTATGGCTACACCTTC
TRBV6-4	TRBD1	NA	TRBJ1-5	CASSRRDSTGGNQPQHF	TGTGCCAGCAGTCGCCGGGACAGTACTGGGGGCAATCAGCCCCAGCATTTT
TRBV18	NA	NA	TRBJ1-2	CASSLDMGAPLHGYTF	TGTGCCAGCTCCCTGGATATGGGAGCCCCCCTACATGGCTACACCTTC
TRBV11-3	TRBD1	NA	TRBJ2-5	CASGPTGAWEETQYF	TGTGCCAGCGGACCGACAGGGGCGTGGGAAGAGACCCAGTACTTC
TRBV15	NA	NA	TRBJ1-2	CATSRDRGGYTF	TGTGCCACCAGCAGAGACAGGGGAGGCTACACCTTC